These T cell receptor beta chains were read from a single sample in a study of cytomegalovirus exposure and HLA in healthy donors. Produced via immunoSEQ multiplex PCR; TCRdb's table is partial and in-frame only. The sample records 200,000 or so clones, 75% to 85% being singletons. Sequencing used PBMCs. The receptors shown here come from a woman aged 18 to 35 in good health and CMV-seropositive. Each CDR3 is given with its conserved first and last residue. A D gene is named only where the DNA matches it firmly. Some rows have no size entry. The others give once, few or many, or a class for an expanded clone.

v_gene: TRBV9; abundance: NA; d_gene: NA; j_gene: TRBJ1-1; CDR3nt: TGTGCCAGCAGCCGACAGATGAACACTGAAGCTTTCTTT; CDR3aa: CASSRQMNTEAFF
v_gene: TRBV9; abundance: NA; d_gene: NA; j_gene: TRBJ2-7; CDR3nt: TGTGCCAGCAGCGTAGCGGACAACCACGAGCAGTACTTC; CDR3aa: CASSVADNHEQYF
v_gene: TRBV2; abundance: NA; d_gene: NA; j_gene: TRBJ1-2; CDR3nt: TGTGCCAGCAGAGAGGGACTGAGTTATGGCTACACCTTC; CDR3aa: CASREGLSYGYTF
v_gene: TRBV9; abundance: NA; d_gene: TRBD2; j_gene: TRBJ2-7; CDR3nt: TGTGCCAGCAGCTTGGGTGATCCGACTAGCGGTATCTCCTACGAGCAGTACTTC; CDR3aa: CASSLGDPTSGISYEQYF
v_gene: TRBV18; abundance: NA; d_gene: NA; j_gene: TRBJ1-1; CDR3nt: TGTGCCAGCTCAAGCAAGGGGGACACTGAAGCTTTCTTT; CDR3aa: CASSSKGDTEAFF
v_gene: TRBV12-5; abundance: once; d_gene: NA; j_gene: TRBJ2-1; CDR3nt: TGTGCTAGTGGTTTTCCAGGGCACCGCAATGAGCAGTTCTTC; CDR3aa: CASGFPGHRNEQFF
v_gene: TRBV30; abundance: NA; d_gene: TRBD1; j_gene: TRBJ1-2; CDR3nt: TGTGCCTGGAGTGCGGACAGGGACACCTATGGCTACACCTTC; CDR3aa: CAWSADRDTYGYTF
v_gene: TRBV5-1; abundance: few; d_gene: TRBD2; j_gene: TRBJ2-5; CDR3nt: TGCGCCAGCAGCCCTAAACTGACTAGCGGGGAAGAGACCCAGTACTTC; CDR3aa: CASSPKLTSGEETQYF
v_gene: TRBV7-7; abundance: NA; d_gene: NA; j_gene: TRBJ1-5; CDR3nt: TGTGCTAGCAGACCCAATATCAGGGCCCCTTATAGCAATCAGCCCCAGCATTTT; CDR3aa: CASRPNIRAPYSNQPQHF
v_gene: TRBV6-5; abundance: NA; d_gene: NA; j_gene: TRBJ1-1; CDR3nt: TGTGCCAGCAGCCGGCGGGGGACTGAAGCTTTCTTT; CDR3aa: CASSRRGTEAFF
v_gene: TRBV4-3; abundance: NA; d_gene: NA; j_gene: TRBJ2-1; CDR3nt: TGCGCCAGCAGCCAAGATCAGGATGAGCAGTTCTTC; CDR3aa: CASSQDQDEQFF
v_gene: TRBV2; abundance: NA; d_gene: NA; j_gene: TRBJ1-6; CDR3nt: TGTGCCAGCAGTGAGGGGGGAGGAGGCTCCTATAATTCACCCCTCCACTTT; CDR3aa: CASSEGGGGSYNSPLHF